The clone carrying this TCR beta chain has only a few counts. The data originate from a study of CD8 T cells in ankylosing spondylitis. The CDR3 is 14 amino acids. V lost 0 bases and J lost 5, with 10 bases in between. Germline V lookup: CDR1 SGHTA, CDR2 FQGNSA. Quantitative 5'-RACE was performed with molecular barcodes, and it yielded the TCR beta libraries. MiXCR was run by TCRdb on the 5' RACE reads, yielding one entry per CDR3 protein. The repertoire holds 200,000 to 250,000 distinct CDR3 sequences, with approximately 10% as singletons. The sequence was collected from a male donor with ankylosing spondylitis or in good health (not recorded which). Specimen: blood, either unsorted or a sorted T cell fraction (not recorded which). This sequence joins TRBV7-2 and TRBJ2-5; D not resolved. In DNA, the CDR3 is TGTGCCAGCAGCTTAGCGTCGCAGTACGAGACCCAGTACTTC. Encoded protein: CASSLASQYETQYF. The full variable domain, in which reference TRBV7-2 and TRBJ2-5 provide the parts outside the CDR3, is GAGVSQSPSNKVTEKGKDVELRCDPISGHTALYWYRQSLGQGLEFLIYFQGNSAPDKSGLPSDRFSAERTGGSVSTLTIQRTQQEDSAVYLCASSLASQYETQYFGPGTRLLVL.